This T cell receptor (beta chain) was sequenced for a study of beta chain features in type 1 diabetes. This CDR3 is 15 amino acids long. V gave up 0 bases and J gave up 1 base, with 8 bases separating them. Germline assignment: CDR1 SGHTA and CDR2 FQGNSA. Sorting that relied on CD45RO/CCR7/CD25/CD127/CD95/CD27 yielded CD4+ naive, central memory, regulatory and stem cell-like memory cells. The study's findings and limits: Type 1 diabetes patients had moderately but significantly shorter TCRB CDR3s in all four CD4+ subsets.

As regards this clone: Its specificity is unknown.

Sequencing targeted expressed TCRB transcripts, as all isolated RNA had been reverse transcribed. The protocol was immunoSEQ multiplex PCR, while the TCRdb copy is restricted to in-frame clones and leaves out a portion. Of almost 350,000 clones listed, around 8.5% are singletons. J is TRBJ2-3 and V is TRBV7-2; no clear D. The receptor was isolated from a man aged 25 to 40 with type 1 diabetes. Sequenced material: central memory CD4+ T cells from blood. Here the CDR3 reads CASSLAYLRTDTQYF. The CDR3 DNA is TGTGCCAGCAGCTTAGCCTACCTCCGCACAGATACGCAGTATTTT.